The 21 T cell receptor beta chains given below trace back to one sample, sequenced in a study of cytomegalovirus exposure and HLA in healthy donors. Primers included in the PCR were 60 Vbeta and 13 Jbeta primers. Assay used: immunoSEQ multiplex PCR; TCRdb lists only in-frame clones, some missing. The table lists about 190,000 clones, around 86% of them singletons. The sample consisted of PBMCs. The receptors derive from a woman aged 18-29 years in good health and CMV-seronegative.

This clone was found once. The chain combines TRBV28 with TRBJ2-7; D remains unclear. Germline values: CDR1 MDHEN, CDR2 SYDVKM. The length of the CDR3 is 13 residues. Trimming shortened V by 4 bases and J by 4 bases, and 11 bases separated the two germline ends. In nucleotides, the CDR3 is TGTGCCAGCAGTTCCCCTGTTCGTTACGAGCAGTACTTC. It yields the protein CASSSPVRYEQYF.

The gene calls are TRBV29-1 and TRBJ1-2; D gene ambiguous. Per the germline V gene, CDR1 is SQVTM and CDR2 is ANQGSEA. The CDR3 length is 14 residues. V gave up 3 bases and J gave up 4 bases, with 15 bases separating them. The CDR3 sequence: CSVDNFGRGYGYTF. Here the CDR3 DNA reads TGCAGCGTTGATAATTTCGGAAGAGGCTATGGCTACACCTTC.

This clone was seen a few times. The chain combines TRBV6-1 with TRBJ1-4, with D maybe TRBD1 (5 bases). Per the germline V gene, CDR1 is MNHNS and CDR2 is SASEGT. V was pared by 5 bases and J by 2 bases, with 12 bases between. This CDR3 is 15 amino acids long. The CDR3 region is CASSQPGVTNEKLFF. The CDR3 nucleotides read TGTGCCAGCAGTCAACCGGGGGTCACTAATGAAAAACTGTTTTTT.

The CDR3 reads CASNLPQLTDTQYF. In DNA form, the CDR3 reads TGTGCCAGCAATCTACCCCAACTCACAGATACGCAGTATTTT. The chain recombines TRBV6-1 with TRBJ2-3; D uncertain. Germline V gene lookup returns CDR1 MNHNS and CDR2 SASEGT. Between the trimmed V and J ends, which lost 7 bases and 2 bases, there was a span of 13 bases. This CDR3 region has 14 residues.

In its sample, this clone was seen once. Other DNA sequences of this sample code for an identical CDR3. The chain couples TRBV19 to TRBJ1-1, with D perhaps matching TRBD1 (5 bases). The germline V gene has CDR1 LNHDA and CDR2 SQIVND (reference sequence). The CDR3 is made up of 13 amino acids. The V and J ends lost 4 bases and 5 bases respectively, with 11 bases between them. The CDR3 DNA follows: TGTGCCAGTAGTAGCAGGGTAAATACTGAAGCTTTCTTT. The encoded protein is CASSSRVNTEAFF. Drawing the rest from reference TRBV19 and TRBJ1-1, the complete variable domain is DGGITQSPKYLFRKEGQNVTLSCEQNLNHDAMYWYRQDPGQGLRLIYYSQIVNDFQKGDIAEGYSVSREKKESFPLTVTSAQKNPTAFYLCASSSRVNTEAFFGQGTRLTVV.

As to this clone: This sample also contains other DNA sequences that code for the same CDR3. The V gene is TRBV28, the J gene TRBJ2-7; D gene ambiguous. V lost 5 bases and J 4 bases, leaving 6 bases between the germline ends. CDR3 length: 11 residues. Germline CDR1 and CDR2: MDHEN and SYDVKM. The CDR3 here is CASSSIYEQYF. The CDR3 DNA follows: TGTGCCAGCAGTAGCATATACGAGCAGTACTTC.

This clone was observed a handful of times. The chain has TRBV18 and TRBJ2-1, with D maybe TRBD2 (6 bases). Trimming pared 3 bases from V and 10 bases from J, leaving 16 bases between. This CDR3 comprises 14 residues. Germline V gene sequence: CDR1 KGHSH, CDR2 LQKENI. The CDR3 nucleotides are TGTGCCAGCTCACCGGCGGAGCGGGTCAGGGAGCAGTTCTTC. It codes for CASSPAERVREQFF. The whole variable domain, remainder taken from reference TRBV18 and TRBJ2-1, is NAGVMQNPRHLVRRRGQEARLRCSPMKGHSHVYWYRQLPEEGLKFMVYLQKENIIDESGMPKERFSAEFPKEGPSILRIQQVVRGDSAAYFCASSPAERVREQFFGPGTRLTVL.

This clone was picked up a small number of times. V gene TRBV4-1 combines with J gene TRBJ1-2; D possibly corresponds to TRBD1 (6 bases). Trimming shortened V by 0 bases and J by 7 bases, and 18 bases separated the two germline ends. Germline V gives CDR1 MGHRA, CDR2 YSYEKL. The CDR3 consists of 16 residues. DNA of the CDR3: TGCGCCAGCAGCCAAGACCCTGGACAGTCCCTGGGTGGCTACACCTTC. It encodes CASSQDPGQSLGGYTF.

For the CDR3, the DNA is TGTGCCTGGAGTGTTCACCCGGAGTCGAGGGAAAAACTGTTTTTT. Translated: CAWSVHPESREKLFF. The V call is TRBV30, the J call TRBJ1-4; no definite D call. Germline V gives CDR1 GTSNPN, CDR2 SVGIG (reference sequence). Trimming left V 0 bases short and J 8 bases short, with 16 bases between. The CDR3 consists of 15 residues.

Notes on this clone: The germline gene is not matched at one end of the junction; a read error may be the cause. The J gene is TRBJ2-7, the V gene TRBV7-9; 8 nucleotides match TRBD1. CDR1 is SEHNR and CDR2 is FQNEAQ in the germline V gene (reference sequence). The CDR3 extends over 15 amino acids. The CDR3: CSSSLLRTGIYEQYF. The CDR3 nucleotides read TGTTCCAGCAGCTTATTGAGGACAGGGATTTACGAGCAGTACTTC.

The chain links TRBV10-3 to TRBJ1-2; weak D call: TRBD1 (6 bases). Germline V gene sequence: CDR1 ENHRY, CDR2 SYGVKD. The CDR3 is 13 amino acids. V was pared by 6 bases and J by 8 bases, with 16 bases between. Written as DNA, the CDR3 is TGTGCCATCAGGGAGACAGGTGACCCCGGCTACACCTTC. Translated, it gives CAIRETGDPGYTF.

This chain joins TRBV21-1 and TRBJ2-1; TRBD2, the table's D call, lacks a check against the DNA. TRBV21-1 is a documented pseudogene. The CDR3 sequence is 18 residues long. The CDR3 coding sequence is TGTGCCAGCAGCAAGAAATTGGCCGGGACTAGCGGCTACAATGAGCAGTTCTTC. Protein sequence: CASSKKLAGTSGYNEQFF.

The rearrangement joins TRBV19 to TRBJ2-7; 7 bases match TRBD1. The CDR3 loop spans 14 amino acids. The germline V gene has CDR1 LNHDA and CDR2 SQIVND (reference sequence). Losses at the gene ends were 4 bases for V and 2 bases for J; bases not matched to a gene: 5. Here the CDR3 DNA reads TGTGCCAGTAGTACCCCCGGACAGGCCTACGAGCAGTACTTC. Protein: CASSTPGQAYEQYF.

This chain uses TRBV27 with TRBJ2-7; TRBD1 matches at 8 bases. The CDR3 length is 14 residues. J lost 0 bases, V lost 3 bases, and 1 base had no gene match. Germline values: CDR1 MNHEY, CDR2 SMNVEV (reference sequence). Here the CDR3 DNA reads TGTGCCAGCAGTTTGGACAGGGACTCCTACGAGCAGTACTTC. Residues: CASSLDRDSYEQYF.

This clone has just a few counts. The chain has TRBV4-1 and TRBJ1-2; the D gene is possibly TRBD1 (5 bases). CDR3 length: 15 residues. CDR1 and CDR2 from the germline V gene are MGHRA and YSYEKL. Trimming left V 0 bases short and J 7 bases short, with 15 bases between. CDR3 in amino acids: CASSQDNPGGGGYTF. In nucleotides, the CDR3 is TGCGCCAGCAGCCAAGATAATCCGGGGGGAGGTGGCTACACCTTC.

The V call is TRBV7-8, the J call TRBJ1-4; TRBD1 matches at 9 bases. The V gene end was trimmed by 2 bases and the J gene end by 4 bases; junction bases not matched to a gene: 11. The CDR3 consists of 18 residues. Germline CDR1 and CDR2: SGHVS and FQNEAQ. The CDR3 DNA sequence: TGTGCCAGCAGCTTATTGGTACCGGGACAGGGCCATAATGAAAAACTGTTTTTT. As protein: CASSLLVPGQGHNEKLFF.

The chain recombines TRBV27 with TRBJ1-3; D perhaps matches TRBD1 (5 bases). Trimming shortened V by 1 base and J by 4 bases, and 14 bases separated the two germline ends. The CDR3 has 16 residues. Germline V gives CDR1 MNHEY, CDR2 SMNVEV (reference sequence). CDR3 in DNA: TGTGCCAGCAGTTTATTTGGCGGGGCGAGGGGAAACACCATATATTTT. It is translated as CASSLFGGARGNTIYF.

V and J are TRBV15 and TRBJ1-1, with D uncertain. In germline, CDR1 is LNHNV, CDR2 YYDKDF (reference sequence). The CDR3 loop spans 14 amino acids. V was pared by 5 bases and J by 5 bases, with 15 bases between. This chain's CDR3 is CATSPMRVRTEAFF. The CDR3 DNA is TGTGCCACCAGCCCCATGCGCGTGAGAACTGAAGCTTTCTTT.

V gene TRBV6-6 combines with J gene TRBJ2-5; 9 bases map to TRBD1. Losses at the gene ends were 1 base for V and 9 bases for J; bases not matched to a gene: 6. Germline V gene lookup returns CDR1 MNHNY and CDR2 SVGAGI (reference sequence). CDR3 length equals 14 residues. DNA of the CDR3: TGTGCCAGCAGTTACTTGGGACAGGGAAGGTCCCAGTACTTC. Amino acids: CASSYLGQGRSQYF.

V usage is TRBV30 and J usage is TRBJ1-4; D call uncertain. The CDR3 covers 13 residues. CDR1 is GTSNPN, CDR2 SVGIG, per germline (reference sequence). Trimming removed 2 bases from V and 3 bases from J, with 7 bases in between. This CDR3 reads CAWSRSSNEKLFF. CDR3 DNA: TGTGCCTGGAGTCGTTCGTCTAATGAAAAACTGTTTTTT.

The J gene is TRBJ2-7, the V gene TRBV10-1; D is possibly TRBD1 (6 bases). With 10 bases removed from V and 4 bases from J, the gap between germline ends came to 17 bases. From germline, CDR1 is WNHNN and CDR2 SYGVQD (reference sequence). This CDR3 spans 13 amino acids. The CDR3 spells CATNSDRSYEQYF. DNA for the CDR3: TGCGCCACCAACTCGGACAGATCTTACGAGCAGTACTTC.